A single T cell receptor (beta chain) is shown here with its context. In Seattle, patients joined the study during active infection and were tracked longitudinally. CDR3 length: 15 residues. Germline V gene sequence: CDR1 ENHRY, CDR2 SYGVKD. V shed 0 bases and J shed 2 bases, with 7 bases lying between them. These data come from a study of blood T cell repertoires in COVID-19. About the study: Acute and convalescent COVID-19 samples came from the United States, Italy and Spain. PBMCs, B-cell-depleted T cells, or T cells provided the cDNA or gDNA that made up the material.

Original analysis: For nucleated cells, counts were estimated from reference gene primer amplification. Sequenced by immunoSEQ multiplex PCR; TCRdb stores in-frame clones only, minus some. Clone size and V and J calls were adopted from that table, with D and trimming inferred from the DNA. The sample shows approximately 110,000 clones, 92% of them seen only once. The chain recombines TRBV10-3 with TRBJ2-2; possibly TRBD1 for D (5 bases). The sequenced sample was peripheral blood. The TCR originated in a man aged 45-60 years with COVID-19, enrolled during active disease. CDR3 amino acids: CAISESGLNTGELFF. DNA of the CDR3: TGTGCCATCAGTGAGTCGGGGCTTAACACCGGGGAGCTGTTTTTT.